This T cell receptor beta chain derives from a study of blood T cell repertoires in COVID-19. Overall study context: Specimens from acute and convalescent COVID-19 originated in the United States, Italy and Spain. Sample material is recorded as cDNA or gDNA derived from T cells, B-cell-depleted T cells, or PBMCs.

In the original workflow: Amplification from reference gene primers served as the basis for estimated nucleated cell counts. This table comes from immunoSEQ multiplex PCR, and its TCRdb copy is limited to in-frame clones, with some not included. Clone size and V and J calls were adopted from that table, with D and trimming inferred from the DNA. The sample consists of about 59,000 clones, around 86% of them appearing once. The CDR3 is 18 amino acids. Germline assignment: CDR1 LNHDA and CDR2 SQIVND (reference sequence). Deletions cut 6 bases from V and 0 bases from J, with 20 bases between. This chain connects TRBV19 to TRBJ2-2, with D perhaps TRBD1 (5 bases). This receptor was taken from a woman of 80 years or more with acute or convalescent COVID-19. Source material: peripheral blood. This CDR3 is CASRRSSDTLSNTGELFF. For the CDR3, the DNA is TGTGCCAGTAGGAGGTCTTCGGACACCCTATCGAACACCGGGGAGCTGTTTTTT.